Listed here is a single TCR beta chain. Profiled with immunoSEQ multiplex PCR; TCRdb holds only in-frame clones, not every one. Here the sample spans approximately 75,000 clones, approximately 87% being singletons. Collection occurred without any documented infections or immune events in donors. This entry belongs to a study of identifying expanded T cells in peripheral blood. Germline CDR1 LNHDA, CDR2 SQIVND (reference sequence). The CDR3 is 17 amino acids. The J segment lost 0 bases and the V segment lost 5 bases, leaving 9 bases of the junction unmatched. This clonotype was sampled from a person aged 18 to 75 in good health. The gene calls are TRBV19 and TRBJ1-5, with 8 positions matching TRBD1. Sequencing used blood. The CDR3 region has the DNA TGTGCCAGTAGTGAAAGGGACAGGACCGTTAGCAATCAGCCCCAGCATTTT. Translation: CASSERDRTVSNQPQHF.